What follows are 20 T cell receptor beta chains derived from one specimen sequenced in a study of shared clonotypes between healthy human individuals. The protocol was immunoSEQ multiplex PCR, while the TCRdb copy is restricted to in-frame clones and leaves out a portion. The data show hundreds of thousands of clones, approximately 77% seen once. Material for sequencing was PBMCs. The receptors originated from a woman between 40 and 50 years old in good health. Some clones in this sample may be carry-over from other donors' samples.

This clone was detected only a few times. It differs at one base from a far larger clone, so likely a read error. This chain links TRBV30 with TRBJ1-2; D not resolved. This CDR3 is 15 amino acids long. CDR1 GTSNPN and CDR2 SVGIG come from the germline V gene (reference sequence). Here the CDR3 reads CAWSEVRNKNYGHTF. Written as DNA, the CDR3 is TGTGCCTGGAGTGAGGTCAGGAACAAGAACTATGGCCACACCTTC.

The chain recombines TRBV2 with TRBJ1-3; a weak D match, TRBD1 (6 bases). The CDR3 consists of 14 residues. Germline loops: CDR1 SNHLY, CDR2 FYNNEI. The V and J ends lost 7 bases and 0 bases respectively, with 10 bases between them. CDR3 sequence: CASIWDTSGNTIYF. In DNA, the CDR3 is TGTGCCAGCATCTGGGACACCTCTGGAAACACCATATATTTT.

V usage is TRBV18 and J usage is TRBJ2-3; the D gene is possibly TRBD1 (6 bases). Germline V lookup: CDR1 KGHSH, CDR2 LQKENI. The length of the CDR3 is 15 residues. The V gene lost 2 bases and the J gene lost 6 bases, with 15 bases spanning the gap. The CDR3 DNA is TGTGCCAGCTCACCATTGACAGGCGGTTCGGATACGCAGTATTTT. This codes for CASSPLTGGSDTQYF.

The CDR3 sequence: CASSQSGSNTYEQYF. CDR3 DNA sequence: TGCGCCAGCAGCCAAAGTGGCAGCAATACCTACGAGCAGTACTTC. This chain links TRBV4-3 with TRBJ2-7; no clear D. The V end lost 2 bases, the J end lost 2 bases, and 13 bases lay between the germline ends. From germline, CDR1 is LGHNA and CDR2 YSLEER. The CDR3 is made up of 15 amino acids.

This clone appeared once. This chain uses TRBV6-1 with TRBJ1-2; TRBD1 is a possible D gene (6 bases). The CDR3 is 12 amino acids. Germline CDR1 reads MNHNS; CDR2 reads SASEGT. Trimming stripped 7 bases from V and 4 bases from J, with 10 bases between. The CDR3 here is CASNRQAYGYTF. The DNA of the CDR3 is TGTGCCAGCAACCGACAGGCCTATGGCTACACCTTC.

For the CDR3, the DNA is TGTGCCAGCAGTTCTTCCCGGACAGCTAGCAATCAGCCCCAGCATTTT. It codes for CASSSSRTASNQPQHF. The chain has TRBV6-6 and TRBJ1-5, with D possibly TRBD1 on 6 matching bases. The CDR3 sequence is 16 residues long. V shed 4 bases and J shed 0 bases, with 13 bases lying between them. Germline loops: CDR1 MNHNY, CDR2 SVGAGI (reference sequence).

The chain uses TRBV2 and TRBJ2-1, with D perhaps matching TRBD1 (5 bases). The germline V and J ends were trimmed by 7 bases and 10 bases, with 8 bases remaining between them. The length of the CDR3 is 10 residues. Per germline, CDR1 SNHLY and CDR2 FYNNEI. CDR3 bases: TGTGCCAGCACCCGGACAGAGCAGTTCTTC. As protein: CASTRTEQFF.

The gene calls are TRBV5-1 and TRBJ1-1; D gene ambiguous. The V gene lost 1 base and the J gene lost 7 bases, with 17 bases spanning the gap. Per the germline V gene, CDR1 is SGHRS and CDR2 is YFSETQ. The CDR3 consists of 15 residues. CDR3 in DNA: TGCGCCAGCAGCTTGAACAGAGCTAGGGTCGGTGAAGCTTTCTTT. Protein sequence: CASSLNRARVGEAFF.

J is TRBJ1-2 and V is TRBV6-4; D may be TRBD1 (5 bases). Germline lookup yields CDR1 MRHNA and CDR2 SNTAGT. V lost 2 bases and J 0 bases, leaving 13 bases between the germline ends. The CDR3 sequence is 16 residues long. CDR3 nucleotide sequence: TGTGCCAGCAGTGACCCGACAGCTACTCCTAACTATGGCTACACCTTC. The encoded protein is CASSDPTATPNYGYTF.

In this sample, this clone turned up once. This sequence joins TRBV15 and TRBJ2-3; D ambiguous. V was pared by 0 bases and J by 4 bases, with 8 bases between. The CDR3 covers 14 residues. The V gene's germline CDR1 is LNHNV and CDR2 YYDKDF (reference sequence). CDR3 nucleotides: TGTGCCACCAGCAGAGAAAGTTTTGCAGATACGCAGTATTTT. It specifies CATSRESFADTQYF.

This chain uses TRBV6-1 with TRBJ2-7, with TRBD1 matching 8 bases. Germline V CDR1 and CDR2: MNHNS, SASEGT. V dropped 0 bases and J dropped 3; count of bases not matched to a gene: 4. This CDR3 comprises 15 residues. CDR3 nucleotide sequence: TGTGCCAGCAGTGAAGCTTGGACAGGGAGCTACGAGCAGTACTTC. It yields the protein CASSEAWTGSYEQYF.

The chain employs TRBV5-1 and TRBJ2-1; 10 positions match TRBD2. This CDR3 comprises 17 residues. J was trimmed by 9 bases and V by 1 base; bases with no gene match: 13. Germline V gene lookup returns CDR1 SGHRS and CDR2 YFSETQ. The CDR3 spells CASSLSASGSGGREQFF. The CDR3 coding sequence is TGCGCCAGCAGCTTGTCGGCTAGCGGGAGTGGTGGCCGTGAGCAGTTCTTC.

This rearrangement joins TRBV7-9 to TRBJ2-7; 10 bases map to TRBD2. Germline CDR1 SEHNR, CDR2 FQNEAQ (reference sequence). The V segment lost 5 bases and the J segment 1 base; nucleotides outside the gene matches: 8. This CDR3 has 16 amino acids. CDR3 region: CASSRTGTSASYEQYF. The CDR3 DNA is TGTGCCAGCAGCCGTACCGGGACTAGCGCATCCTACGAGCAGTACTTC.

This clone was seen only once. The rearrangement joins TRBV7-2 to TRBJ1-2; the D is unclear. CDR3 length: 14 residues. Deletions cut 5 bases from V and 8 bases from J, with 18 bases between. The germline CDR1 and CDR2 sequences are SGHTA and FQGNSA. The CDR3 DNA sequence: TGTGCCAGCAGCCCTTGGACCTTTGGCTCCGGCTACACCTTC. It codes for CASSPWTFGSGYTF.

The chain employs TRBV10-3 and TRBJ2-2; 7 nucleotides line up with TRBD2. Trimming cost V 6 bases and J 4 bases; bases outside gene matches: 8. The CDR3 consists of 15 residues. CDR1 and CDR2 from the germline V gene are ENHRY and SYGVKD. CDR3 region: CAISGTTAGTGELFF. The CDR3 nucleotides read TGTGCCATCAGCGGGACTACCGCGGGCACCGGGGAGCTGTTTTTT.

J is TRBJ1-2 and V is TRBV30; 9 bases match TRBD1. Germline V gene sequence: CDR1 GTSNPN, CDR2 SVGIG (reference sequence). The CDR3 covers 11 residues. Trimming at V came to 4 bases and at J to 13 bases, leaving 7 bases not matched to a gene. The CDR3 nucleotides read TGTGCCTGGAACCGGGACAGGGTCCCCACCTTC. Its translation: CAWNRDRVPTF. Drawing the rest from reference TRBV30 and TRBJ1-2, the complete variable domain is SQTIHQWPATLVQPVGSPLSLECTVEGTSNPNLYWYRQAAGRGLQLLFYSVGIGQISSEVPQNLSASRPQDRQFILSSKKLLLSDSGFYLCAWNRDRVPTFGSGTRLTVV.

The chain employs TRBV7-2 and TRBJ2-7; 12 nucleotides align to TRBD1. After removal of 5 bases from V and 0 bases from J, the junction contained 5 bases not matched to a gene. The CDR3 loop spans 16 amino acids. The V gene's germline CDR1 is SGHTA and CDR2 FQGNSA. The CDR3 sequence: CASSRGGQGASYEQYF. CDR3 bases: TGTGCCAGCAGCCGAGGGGGACAGGGGGCCTCCTACGAGCAGTACTTC.

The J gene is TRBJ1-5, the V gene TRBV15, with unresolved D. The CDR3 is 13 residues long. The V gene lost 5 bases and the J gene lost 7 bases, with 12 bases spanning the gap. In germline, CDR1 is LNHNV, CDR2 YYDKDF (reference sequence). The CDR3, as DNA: TGTGCCACCAGCGCTCGCTTTGGGCAGCCCCAGCATTTT. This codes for CATSARFGQPQHF.

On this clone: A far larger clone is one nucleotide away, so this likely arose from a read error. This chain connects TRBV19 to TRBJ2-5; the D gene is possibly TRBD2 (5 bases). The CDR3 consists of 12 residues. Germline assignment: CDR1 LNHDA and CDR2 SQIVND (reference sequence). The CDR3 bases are TGTGCCAGTGGGCGGGCAGAAGAGACCCGGTACTTC. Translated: CASGRAEETRYF.

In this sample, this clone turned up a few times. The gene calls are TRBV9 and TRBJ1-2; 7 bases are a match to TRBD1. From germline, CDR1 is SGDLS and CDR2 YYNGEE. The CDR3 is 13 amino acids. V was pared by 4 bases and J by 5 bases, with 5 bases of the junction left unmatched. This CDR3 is CASSREGQYGYTF. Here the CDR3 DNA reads TGTGCCAGCAGCAGGGAGGGACAGTATGGCTACACCTTC.